This T cell receptor (beta chain) was obtained from a study of cytomegalovirus exposure and HLA in healthy donors (TCRdb year 2017). Some background on the complete study: The 700 or so repertoires of the first cohort and the 95 to 150 validation repertoires were produced on the same platform, according to a later analysis. Along with the roughly 670-subject first cohort, a separate validation cohort of over a hundred different subjects was used. High-throughput TCR immunosequencing, statistical association of individual TCRs with disease status, and machine learning were combined to predict cytomegalovirus infection status. The aim of the study was to test whether cataloging public T cell receptors could identify signatures of past pathogen exposure.

This clone was counted only a few times. What this receptor recognizes is not known. The sample holds no much larger clone one base away, and base qualities are not on file. The library came from the immunoSEQ multiplex PCR assay. On the authors' methods: A statistical classification framework was built to diagnose cytomegalovirus status from the catalog of TCR beta chain sequences. What TCRdb holds here is the immuneACCESS table cut down to in-frame rearrangements. Part of the clones is not present; checked against another copy, under half of the missing clones reflect an unresolved V gene, and the others are unexplained. The V and J calls and the clone size are those of that table, but D and trimming were determined from the DNA. The sample records about 190,000 clones, approximately 80% of which are singletons. Less than 9% of the sample rests with the top ten. In the germline V gene, CDR1 corresponds to SGHDN and CDR2 to FVKESK. Taken from cysteine to phenylalanine, the CDR3 has 13 residues. The sequence is cut down to CDR3 DNA, 39 bases in frame from base 1. V gives up 1 base and J gives up 2 bases, and the segment between their germline ends measures 5 bases.

On the study overall, not on this receptor specifically: The validation cohort had no HLA typing available for a later analysis, so co-occurrence within that cohort was assessed over all 130 or so repertoires. The authors suggested that the approach could potentially be generalized to other disease states and immunological phenotypes. Of the cluster scores, 90% to 95% were above 0 in a later analysis, which found that TCRs clustered in the first cohort also tended to co-occur in the approximately 130 validation repertoires. The study listed approximately 150 TCR beta chains as associated with cytomegalovirus. While some public TCRs were present in many individuals, most TCR sequences turned up only very rarely across donors. The classifier was reported to diagnose cytomegalovirus status with high specificity and sensitivity in both the original cohort and the validation cohort. In vitro tests confirmed that a few of the cytomegalovirus-associated TCR beta chains recognize cytomegalovirus antigens.

The donors belonged to the validation cohort of 120 subjects, which was separate from the approximately 700-subject first cohort. The TCR sequence derives from a man younger than 35 in good health and CMV-seropositive. Sequenced: PBMCs. The rearranged chain carries TRBV14 and TRBJ1-2; the best D guess is TRBD1, with 5 bases matching. The CDR3: CASSQGTNYGYTF. The nucleotide sequence reads as follows: TGTGCCAGCAGCCAAGGGACAAACTATGGCTACACCTTC.